Sequencing of this T cell receptor beta chain was carried out in a study of T cell responses to AZD1222 COVID-19 vaccine (dated by TCRdb to about 2021). With respect to the entire study: AZD1222 recipients given second doses at about 4 weeks or at about 12 weeks were pooled, since spike-specific TCR depth and breadth were not found to differ between the two schedules. TCR sequencing was performed for about 250 trial participants, of whom roughly 200 were given two doses of AZD1222 and approximately 26 were given two doses of MenACWY control vaccine. Enrollment into the trials was organized by age into subgroups of 18-55, 56-69 and 70-plus years, and those subgroups contained roughly 160, 29 and 62 TCR-sequenced participants, respectively.

General findings and caveats noted by the study authors: A significant rise in spike-specific TCR breadth and depth was observed after two AZD1222 doses relative to day 0 and relative to MenACWY recipients. In the small 56-69-year group, the increase in depth fell short of significance, most likely because of low power. Conclusions about previously exposed vaccinees are limited, since just a handful of AZD1222 recipients were seropositive for SARS-CoV-2 at baseline. The whole spike protein was spanned by vaccine-associated CD4 TCRs, and dominant responses were seen in regions 160-218 and 743-854. Nearly half of unique spike-specific TCRs reportedly recognized epitopes outside regions mutated in the B.1.351 and B.1.1.7 variants. Because no day 14 peak-response samples were available, repertoires were characterized only after the peak T cell response. Participants were mostly white British, with more females than males. The authors suggested clonal diversity may have been underestimated.

The CDR3 regions of human TCRbeta chains were analyzed by immunosequencing. The study's processing was this. TCRs in the repertoires were matched against a reference library of SARS-CoV-2-specific TCRs that had been generated with the MIRA antigen-specificity platform. Breadth was defined as the fraction of unique TCRs that were SARS-CoV-2-associated. Depth was defined as the fraction of total T cells that were SARS-CoV-2-associated. Using the MIRA data, every spike-specific TCR was mapped to the spike region that the TCR reacted to and assigned to either a CD4 or a CD8 class. Log10-transformed breadth and depth values were compared by one-way ANOVA with Sidak's multiple comparisons tests. The source is immuneACCESS, and TCRdb retained only in-frame sequences with V and J called. Part of the clones is not carried over; for the studies checked, unresolved V genes explain less than half of this, and the remainder is unexplained. From that table come the V and J calls and clone size; the DNA was used to work out D and trimming. In this sample the table shows some 130,000 clones, about four fifths of which occur a single time. In total, the top ten clones hold 4.1% of the sample.

The germline V gene (reference sequence) supplies CDR1 SGHNT and CDR2 YYREEE. V is cut back by 4 bases and J by 6 bases, with 6 bases in the junction unmatched. The CDR3 runs 14 residues from the cysteine to the phenylalanine. The sequence is cut down to CDR3 DNA, 42 bases in frame from base 1. The time point label, as the study defines it: baseline before first vaccination. Samples from vaccinated people were obtained from the UK trials COV001 and COV002, which included a single-blind randomized controlled phase 2/3 trial of AZD1222 (ChAdOx1 nCoV-19) in healthy adults. For TCRbeta chain sequencing, PBMC samples were collected from trial participants at day 0 and at day 28 after the second dose. On this clone: This receptor's antigen is unknown. No base qualities exist here, and no much larger clone lies one base off it.

This receptor was identified in an adult in good health. The source material was peripheral blood, sampled on day 0 of AZD1222 vaccination. In this chain, TRBV5-4 is recombined with TRBJ1-2; 10 central bases correspond to TRBD1. CDR3 reads: CASSLPTGGNGYTF. The nucleotide sequence reads as follows: TGTGCCAGCAGCCTCCCGACAGGGGGCAATGGCTACACCTTC. The CDR3, completed at both ends by the reference TRBV5-4 and TRBJ1-2 genes, gives the full variable domain ETGVTQSPTHLIKTRGQQVTLRCSSQSGHNTVSWYQQALGQGPQFIFQYYREEENGRGNFPPRFSGLQFPNYSSELNVNALELDDSALYLCASSLPTGGNGYTFGSGTRLTVV.